These T cell receptor beta chains were read from a single sample in a study of blood T cells in healthy people across ages. TCRdb redid the calling of the 5' RACE reads with MiXCR, one entry per CDR3 protein. The sample has some 1.4 million distinct CDR3 sequences; approximately 42% are singletons. The sequencing sample was made of blood. These receptors were taken from a woman younger than 30 in good health. Each CDR3 is given with its conserved first and last residue. A D gene is named only where the DNA matches it firmly. Not every row has a clone size; where given, it reads once, few, many or a size class.

j_call,v_call,clone_size,d_call,cdr3_aa,cdr3_nt
TRBJ1-5,TRBV4-2,few,.,CASSQVEVYSNQPQHF,TGTGCCAGCAGCCAAGTAGAAGTTTATAGCAATCAGCCCCAGCATTTT
TRBJ2-1,TRBV24-1,once,TRBD2,CAASSTGGTHEQFF,TGTGCCGCCTCCTCGACGGGGGGGACACATGAGCAGTTCTTC
TRBJ2-7,TRBV6-2/TRBV6-3,few,.,CASSYDRMGRHEQYF,TGTGCCAGCAGTTACGATCGAATGGGTCGCCACGAGCAGTACTTC
TRBJ2-3,TRBV7-2,few,TRBD2,CASSPRLSGGADTQYF,TGTGCCAGCAGCCCTCGGTTGAGCGGGGGGGCAGATACGCAGTATTTT
TRBJ2-7,TRBV4-1,few,TRBD1,CASQEPGTGIVYEQYF,TGCGCCAGCCAAGAACCCGGGACAGGGATTGTCTACGAGCAGTACTTC
TRBJ2-3,TRBV20-1,few,.,CSAREIGGPTDTQYF,TGCAGTGCTAGAGAAATCGGGGGCCCCACAGATACGCAGTATTTT
TRBJ2-3,TRBV5-1,.,TRBD1,CASSLGGQGPDTQYF,TGCGCCAGCAGCTTGGGGGGACAGGGGCCAGATACGCAGTATTTT
TRBJ2-1,TRBV5-1,.,.,CASSLTGPAYEQFF,TGCGCCAGCAGCTTGACGGGACCCGCCTACGAGCAGTTCTTC
TRBJ2-6,TRBV6-2/TRBV6-3,few,TRBD1,CASSTLPGQGAGSGANVLTF,TGTGCCAGCAGTACACTTCCGGGACAGGGGGCCGGATCTGGGGCCAACGTCCTGACTTTC
TRBJ1-2,TRBV7-2,.,.,CASSLGGGLGNGYTF,TGTGCCAGCAGCTTAGGAGGGGGGCTGGGAAATGGCTACACCTTC